This entry is about one T cell receptor (beta chain). Its antigen is still unknown. Base qualities are not recorded, but no much larger clone differs from it by a single base. Reads for this sample came from an Illumina MiSeq. TCRdb's own reprocessing of the public reads used fastp at Q25 and MiXCR and kept productive beta chains. Merged by CDR3 protein, the rows form single entries marked with the most common genes and DNA. In this sample the table shows 9,300 or so distinct CDR3 sequences, just under 20% of which occur a single time. The top ten hold 6% to 9% of the sample. The data are from a study of lung T cells in sarcoidosis with Löfgren's syndrome (dated by TCRdb to 2015 to 2018). Study-level background: Sarcoidosis was characterized as a granulomatous disease that mainly affects the lungs and features an accumulation of CD4+ T cells in bronchoalveolar lavage fluid. The repertoire analyses concentrated on Lofgren's syndrome patients. On the study overall, not on this receptor specifically: TRAV12-1 and TRBV2 were reported as the most expanded V gene segments in Löfgren's syndrome patients compared with control subjects. CDR3 motifs in TRAV12-1 and TRBV2 were reported to be shared across several Lofgren's syndrome patients, which suggests public CD4+ TCR repertoires. The study only suggested recognition of a sarcoidosis-associated antigen, and the antigen remained putative and unidentified. In alphabeta pairing analysis, TRAV12-1 was found to pair preferentially with TRBV2, and CDR3 homology was shown by the resulting paired TCRs.

From a lookup of the germline V gene, CDR1 and CDR2 are SGHRS and YFSETQ. From cysteine to phenylalanine, the CDR3 is 16 amino acids long. Only the CDR3 region is kept as DNA, spanning 48 bases read in frame from base 1. V gives up 2 bases and J gives up 0 bases, and the segment between their germline ends measures 15 bases. TCR repertoires were profiled from CD4+ T cells obtained by bronchoalveolar lavage. What was sequenced was CD4+ T cells from bronchoalveolar lavage. Here the chain combines TRBV5-1 and TRBJ2-7, with an unclear D gene assignment. The receptor was isolated from a human donor with sarcoidosis (Löfgren's syndrome or another form), or a control subject (not recorded which). The CDR3 region: CASSFVGSDPSYEQYF. The nucleotide sequence is TGCGCCAGCAGCTTCGTCGGCAGCGATCCCTCCTACGAGCAGTACTTC.